This TCR beta chain stems from a study of blood T cell repertoires in COVID-19. The wider study: Donors in the United States, Italy and Spain gave samples during acute or convalescent COVID-19.

CDR1 and CDR2 (germline): SEHNR, FQNEAQ (reference sequence). V gave up 6 bases and J gave up 0 bases; unmatched junction bases: 3. This CDR3 is built from 16 residues. Individuals drawn from approximately 22 US areas were about 18 to 89 years old. Authors' data handling: Reference gene primer amplification gave nucleated cell count estimates. Sequencing was performed with immunoSEQ multiplex PCR; in TCRdb, only in-frame clones are kept and a portion is missing. V, J and clone size derive from that table, while D and trimming were established from the DNA sequence. The sample lists more than 200,000 clones; 70% to 90% were seen once.

This receptor was obtained from a man aged 25 to 40 with acute COVID-19. The sample taken for sequencing was PBMCs or T cells enriched from blood (not recorded which). The chain has TRBV7-9 and TRBJ2-3; the match to TRBD2 covers 13 bases. The CDR3 nucleotides read TGTGCCAGCAGTTTACTAGCGGGGGGGAGCACAGATACGCAGTATTTT. This gives the protein CASSLLAGGSTDTQYF.